This TCR beta chain originates from a study of type 1 regulatory T cells. Note on this clonotype: The antigen is undetermined.

MiXCR was run by TCRdb on the reads, yielding one entry per CDR3 protein. Counted here are 60,000 to 70,000 distinct CDR3 sequences, nearly 50% occurring once; the ten biggest clones make up about 2%. General study results and limits: Compared with non-Tr1 cells, Tr1 cells showed a narrower TCR repertoire.

The clonotype comes from a human donor in good health. Sequenced: cultured non-Tr1 T cells, either the whole culture or a sorted T cell fraction (not recorded which).

CDR3 region: CASSQSSYNSPLHF. CDR3 sequence (DNA): TGTGCCAGCAGCCAGAGCTCCTATAATTCACCCCTCCACTTT. V usage is TRBV7-9 and J usage is TRBJ1-6; D is uncertain. The V end lost 5 bases, the J end lost 0 bases, and 5 bases lay between the germline ends. Germline V lookup: CDR1 SEHNR, CDR2 FQNEAQ (reference sequence). The CDR3 consists of 14 residues. The entire variable domain, with the rest obtained from reference TRBV7-9 and TRBJ1-6, is as follows: DTGVSQNPRHKITKRGQNVTFRCDPISEHNRLYWYRQTLGQGPEFLTYFQNEAQLEKSRLLSDRFSAERPKGSFSTLEIQRTEQGDSAMYLCASSQSSYNSPLHFGNGTRLTVT.